This TCR beta chain appears in the sequencing data of a study of T cell responses to AZD1222 COVID-19 vaccine (dated by TCRdb to 2020 to 2022). Looking at the study overall: AZD1222 recipients with second doses at about 4 weeks or about 12 weeks were pooled, because spike-specific TCR depth and breadth did not differ between schedules. Enrollment into the trials was organized by age into subgroups of 18-55, 56-69 and 70-plus years, and those subgroups contained approximately 150, 30 and 60 TCR-sequenced participants, respectively. A total of around 240 trial participants underwent TCR sequencing, of whom 207 had received two doses of AZD1222 and 26 had received two doses of the MenACWY control vaccine.

The CDR3 regions of human TCRbeta chains were analyzed by immunosequencing. Under the source paper's analysis protocol: Repertoire TCRs were checked for matches against a reference library of SARS-CoV-2-specific TCRs that had been generated using the MIRA antigen-specificity platform. Breadth meant the fraction of unique TCRs that were SARS-CoV-2-associated, whereas depth meant the fraction of total T cells that were SARS-CoV-2-associated. Using the MIRA data, every spike-specific TCR was mapped to the spike region that the TCR reacted to and assigned to either a CD4 or a CD8 class. Log10-transformed breadth and depth values were compared by one-way ANOVA with Sidak's multiple comparisons tests. The table was pulled from immuneACCESS by TCRdb, which kept in-frame rearrangements only. Such tables lose some clones; where checked, under half of the loss comes from unresolved V genes, and the rest has no known cause. D and trimming come from the DNA, and the V and J calls and clone size come from that table. Across this sample there are 100,000 or so clones, with around 87% seen only once. 2% to 3% of the sample lies in the top ten.

Interpreted using the paper, the time point label stands for: baseline before first vaccination. Samples from vaccinated people were obtained from the UK trials COV001 and COV002, which included a single-blind randomized controlled phase 2/3 trial of AZD1222 (ChAdOx1 nCoV-19) in healthy adults. For TCRbeta chain sequencing, PBMC samples from trial participants were taken at day 0 and at day 28 after the second dose. Overall study results and their limits: After two AZD1222 doses, both the breadth and the depth of spike-specific TCRs were significantly higher than at day 0 and than in MenACWY recipients. The 56-69-year group was small, and its depth increase did not reach significance, likely because of low power. Nearly half of unique spike-specific TCRs reportedly recognized epitopes outside regions mutated in the B.1.351 and B.1.1.7 variants. Because no samples from the day 14 peak response were available, repertoires could be characterized only after the peak T cell response. Only five to seven AZD1222 recipients were SARS-CoV-2 seropositive at baseline, limiting conclusions about previously exposed vaccinees. CD4 TCRs associated with the vaccine covered the entire spike protein, and the dominant responses were in regions 160-218 and 743-854. Participants were mostly white British, with more females than males. The authors suggested clonal diversity may have been underestimated.

Details on this clone: Its target antigen remains unknown. Per-base qualities were not stored, and no clone one base away is much larger.

Sequencing used peripheral blood, obtained on day 0 of AZD1222 vaccination. This receptor was taken from an adult in good health.

This receptor has the CDR3 CSASYNEQFF. The nucleotides read TGCAGTGCTTCTTACAATGAGCAGTTCTTC. The chain links TRBV20-1 with TRBJ2-1, with no confidently assigned D gene. CDR1 is given as DFQATT and CDR2 as SNEGSKA, both from the germline V gene (reference sequence). Relative to germline, V is 5 bases shorter and J is 4 bases shorter, with 3 bases between their ends. From cysteine to phenylalanine, the CDR3 is 10 amino acids long. Only CDR3 DNA is held: 30 bases, read in frame from base 1.